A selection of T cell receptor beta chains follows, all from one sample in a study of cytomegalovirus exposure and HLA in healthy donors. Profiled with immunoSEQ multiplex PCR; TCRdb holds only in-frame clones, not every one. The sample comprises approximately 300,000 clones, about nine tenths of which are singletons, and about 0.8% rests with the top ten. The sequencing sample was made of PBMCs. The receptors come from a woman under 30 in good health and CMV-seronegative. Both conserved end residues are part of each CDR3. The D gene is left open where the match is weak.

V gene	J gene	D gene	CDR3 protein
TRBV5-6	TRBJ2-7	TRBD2	CASSLGTSGIYEQYF
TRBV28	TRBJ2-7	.	CASSWPWDSTYEQYF
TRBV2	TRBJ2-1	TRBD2	CASSSPPGGAGDEQFF
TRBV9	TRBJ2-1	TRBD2	CASSVAVAASGGGEQFF
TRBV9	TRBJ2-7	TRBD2	CAPARLAGFYEQYF
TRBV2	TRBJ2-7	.	CATRGSFRGYF
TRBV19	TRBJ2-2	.	CAARAAFGEVGELFF
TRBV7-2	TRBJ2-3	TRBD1	CASNPGDRGTDTQYF
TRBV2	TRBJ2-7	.	CASSDDWGDEQYF
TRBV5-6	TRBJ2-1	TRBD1	CASSLAGTGDFF
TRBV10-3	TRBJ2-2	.	CAISDNRVNTGELFF
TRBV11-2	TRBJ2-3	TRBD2	CASGRADTQYF
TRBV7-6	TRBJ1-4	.	CASSLGGVESEKLFF
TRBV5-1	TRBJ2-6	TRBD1	CASGDSFSGANVLTF
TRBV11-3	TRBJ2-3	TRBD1	CASSSDRGTDTQYF
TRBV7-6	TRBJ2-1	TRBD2	CASSLDSTWTSGRRGHNEQFF
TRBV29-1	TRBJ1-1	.	CSVGRQLNTEAFF
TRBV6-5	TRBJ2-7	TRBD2	CASSYARAGGSYEQYF
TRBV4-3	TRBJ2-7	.	CASSQDRDSPQGQYF
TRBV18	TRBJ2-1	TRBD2	CASSPPGASGAAYNEQFF
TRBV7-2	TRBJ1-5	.	CASSLRGNQPQHF
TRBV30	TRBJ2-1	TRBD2	CAWSAGTRTNEQFF
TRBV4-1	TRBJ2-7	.	CASSHSRGAPYEQYF
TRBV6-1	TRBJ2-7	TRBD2	CASSEAEGGSYEQYF
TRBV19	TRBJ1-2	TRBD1	CASSMATGGEGYTF
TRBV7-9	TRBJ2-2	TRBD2	CASSGLLAGGPGELFF
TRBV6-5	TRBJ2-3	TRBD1	CASTKGQLTDTQYF
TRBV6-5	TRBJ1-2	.	CASSPPLQGNYGYTF